The source of this T cell receptor beta chain is a study of blood T cell repertoires in COVID-19. Study in general: T cells, B-cell-depleted T cells, or PBMCs provided the cDNA or gDNA that served as material.

This CDR3 region has 15 residues. Germline V gene lookup returns CDR1 SGHVS and CDR2 FQNEAQ. V lost 5 bases, J lost 11 bases, and 22 bases lay in between. This clone has just a few counts. Authors' methods: Amplification of reference gene primers was used by the study to estimate nucleated cell counts. Repertoires were generated with immunoSEQ multiplex PCR, while TCRdb's copy carries only in-frame clones and drops some. Clone size and V and J calls were adopted from that table, with D and trimming inferred from the DNA. The sample holds under 95,000 clones, around 83% seen once. The J gene is TRBJ1-5, the V gene TRBV7-8, with D perhaps matching TRBD1 (6 bases). The clonotype was recovered from a woman aged 70-85 years with acute or convalescent COVID-19. Sample: peripheral blood. The CDR3 loop reads CASSLLRDKALTQHF. The CDR3 DNA reads as TGTGCCAGCAGCCTTTTACGGGACAAAGCTTTGACCCAGCATTTT.